These 32 T cell receptor beta chains share one sample of origin, sequenced in a study of shared clonotypes between healthy human individuals. Naive CD8 isolation took CD45RO-negative cells positively selected for CCR7 and excluded terminally differentiated effector memory CD45RA+ cells. Data came from immunoSEQ multiplex PCR; TCRdb stores just in-frame clones and leaves some out. The table shows under 2,000,000 clones, with approximately 94% occurring only once. The material sequenced was naive CD8+ T cells sorted from blood. The receptors stem from a man aged 18 to 30 in good health.

The V call is TRBV7-6, the J call TRBJ1-2; D is possibly TRBD1 (6 bases). The V gene lost 1 base and the J gene lost 4 bases, with 7 bases spanning the gap. In germline, CDR1 is SGHVS, CDR2 FNYEAQ. The CDR3 sequence is 13 residues long. CDR3 in DNA: TGTGCCAGCAGCTTAGAGGGGGGCTATGGCTACACCTTC. Protein product: CASSLEGGYGYTF.

This clone has just one count. J is TRBJ1-2 and V is TRBV5-1; TRBD1 might be the D (5 bases). Germline CDR1 reads SGHRS; CDR2 reads YFSETQ. Trimming stripped 0 bases from V and 3 bases from J, with 12 bases between. This CDR3 is built from 15 residues. In DNA form, the CDR3 reads TGCGCCAGCAGCTTGGTTCGGGGCCTTGACTATGGCTACACCTTC. Its protein is CASSLVRGLDYGYTF.

This chain uses TRBV18 with TRBJ1-1; D might be TRBD1 (6 bases). The ends were cut back, 1 base at V and 6 bases at J, with 15 bases in the middle. The CDR3 sequence is 15 residues long. Germline CDR1 reads KGHSH; CDR2 reads LQKENI. CDR3 sequence: CASSPLTGGVPEAFF. The CDR3 region has the DNA TGTGCCAGCTCACCACTAACCGGGGGCGTACCTGAAGCTTTCTTT. The complete variable domain, with remaining parts taken from reference TRBV18 and TRBJ1-1, reads NAGVMQNPRHLVRRRGQEARLRCSPMKGHSHVYWYRQLPEEGLKFMVYLQKENIIDESGMPKERFSAEFPKEGPSILRIQQVVRGDSAAYFCASSPLTGGVPEAFFGQGTRLTVV.

A word on this clone: The same CDR3 can be traced to other DNA sequences in this sample. This chain joins TRBV11-2 and TRBJ2-7; TRBD2 matches 7 bases. Losses at the gene ends were 0 bases for V and 2 bases for J; bases not matched to a gene: 1. Per germline, CDR1 SGHAT and CDR2 FQNNGV. CDR3 length equals 14 residues. CDR3 sequence: CASSLEAGAYEQYF. The CDR3 nucleotides are TGTGCCAGCAGCTTAGAGGCGGGAGCCTACGAGCAGTACTTC.

This clone was seen only once. The chain carries TRBV30 and TRBJ2-1; D perhaps matches TRBD2 (6 bases). This CDR3 contains 13 residues. The germline V gene encodes CDR1 GTSNPN and CDR2 SVGIG (reference sequence). Trimming removed 2 bases at V and 9 bases at J, with 14 bases between. CDR3 bases: TGTGCCTGGAGTAGAGGTGGGGGGTTTGAGCAGTTCTTC. Translating it yields CAWSRGGGFEQFF.

Of note for this clone: At the DNA level, this CDR3 is encoded by other sequences in the same sample as well. The gene calls are TRBV13 and TRBJ2-1, with 8 bases matching TRBD1. CDR3 length equals 14 residues. The V segment lost 5 bases and the J segment 3 bases; nucleotides outside the gene matches: 3. Per the germline V gene, CDR1 is PRHDT and CDR2 is FYEKMQ (reference sequence). Here the CDR3 reads CASSQGAGYNEQFF. Written as DNA, the CDR3 is TGTGCCAGCAGCCAGGGGGCCGGCTACAATGAGCAGTTCTTC.

For this clone: This CDR3 is also generated by other DNA sequences in the sample. CDR3 bases: TGTGCCAGCAGCGGACTAGCGGGAGTAAGCTACGAGCAGTACTTC. Its protein product is CASSGLAGVSYEQYF. J is TRBJ2-7 and V is TRBV2, with 13 bases lining up with TRBD2. The CDR3 covers 15 residues. Per the germline V gene, CDR1 is SNHLY and CDR2 is FYNNEI. The V segment lost 6 bases and the J segment 3 bases; nucleotides outside the gene matches: 5.

Here the CDR3 reads CASSGWAGADTEAFF. The CDR3 DNA is TGTGCCAGCAGTGGGTGGGCAGGGGCGGACACTGAAGCTTTCTTT. The chain combines TRBV6-1 with TRBJ1-1, with D possibly matching TRBD1 (6 bases). Germline CDR1 reads MNHNS; CDR2 reads SASEGT. Trimming stripped 4 bases from V and 3 bases from J, with 15 bases between. The CDR3 is made up of 15 amino acids.

The chain combines TRBV7-9 with TRBJ2-7; TRBD2 matches at 7 bases. The V and J ends lost 1 base and 2 bases, in that order; junction bases with no gene match: 8. This CDR3 has 16 residues. CDR1 and CDR2 from the germline V gene are SEHNR and FQNEAQ (reference sequence). The CDR3 region is CASSLEMSSGTYEQYF. The CDR3 DNA reads as TGTGCCAGCAGCTTAGAGATGTCTAGCGGTACCTACGAGCAGTACTTC.

The J gene is TRBJ1-1, the V gene TRBV30; maybe TRBD1 (6 bases). The CDR3 loop spans 15 amino acids. V shed 3 bases and J shed 1 base, with 15 bases lying between them. Germline assignment: CDR1 GTSNPN and CDR2 SVGIG (reference sequence). CDR3 in DNA: TGTGCCTGGAGCGATGGGGCGACAGGGAACACTGAAGCTTTCTTT. It codes for CAWSDGATGNTEAFF.

About this clone itself: Other DNA sequences of this sample code for an identical CDR3. This sequence joins TRBV5-4 and TRBJ2-7; D is ambiguous. Germline V gives CDR1 SGHNT, CDR2 YYREEE (reference sequence). Trimming pared 3 bases from V and 1 base from J, leaving 5 bases between. This CDR3 spans 12 amino acids. The CDR3 loop is CASSSDSYEQYF. The CDR3, as DNA: TGTGCCAGCAGCTCTGATTCCTACGAGCAGTACTTC.

This chain connects TRBV9 to TRBJ1-6; D gene ambiguous. Germline CDR1 SGDLS, CDR2 YYNGEE. The CDR3 is 15 residues long. The V and J ends lost 5 bases and 7 bases respectively, with 16 bases between them. The chain's CDR3 is CASSELGALNSPLHF. The CDR3 DNA reads as TGTGCCAGCAGTGAACTGGGTGCGCTGAATTCACCCCTCCACTTT.

The chain recombines TRBV11-2 with TRBJ2-2; D ambiguous. Germline V gene sequence: CDR1 SGHAT, CDR2 FQNNGV. V was shortened by 0 bases and J by 3 bases, with 5 bases between the two germline ends. The CDR3 length is 14 residues. The CDR3 nucleotides are TGTGCCAGCAGCTTAGACACCGACACCGGGGAGCTGTTTTTT. Translation: CASSLDTDTGELFF.

This clone was counted a single time. The chain joins TRBV7-9 to TRBJ2-1, with D perhaps TRBD1 (5 bases). Trimming stripped 2 bases from V and 10 bases from J, with 9 bases between. Per the germline V gene, CDR1 is SEHNR and CDR2 is FQNEAQ (reference sequence). CDR3 length: 12 amino acids. The CDR3: CASSLPAGEQFF. The DNA of the CDR3 is TGTGCCAGCAGCTTACCCGCAGGGGAGCAGTTCTTC.

J is TRBJ2-2 and V is TRBV13; the D is unclear. The V end was cut by 6 bases, the J end by 7 bases, with 12 bases between. The CDR3 loop spans 13 amino acids. Germline V lookup: CDR1 PRHDT, CDR2 FYEKMQ (reference sequence). Here the CDR3 reads CASSPLSGGELFF. The CDR3 DNA follows: TGTGCCAGCAGTCCTTTAAGTGGCGGGGAGCTGTTTTTT.

The genes are TRBV19 and TRBJ1-2; 9 bases line up with TRBD1. Germline V gives CDR1 LNHDA, CDR2 SQIVND (reference sequence). The V segment lost 4 bases and the J segment 4 bases; nucleotides outside the gene matches: 4. The CDR3 totals 14 residues. The CDR3 loop is CASSTGTGSYGYTF. The DNA of the CDR3 is TGTGCCAGTAGTACCGGGACAGGGAGCTATGGCTACACCTTC.

This sequence joins TRBV14 and TRBJ1-4; D is unresolved. The CDR3 sequence is 12 residues long. Germline loops: CDR1 SGHDN, CDR2 FVKESK. V dropped 3 bases and J dropped 11 bases, with 10 bases sitting between them. The CDR3 nucleotides read TGTGCCAGCAGCCAGACGACCGGGAAACTGTTTTTT. Translated: CASSQTTGKLFF.

The chain recombines TRBV5-6 with TRBJ2-3; 8 bases match TRBD2. V shed 5 bases and J 4 bases; nucleotides not matched to a gene: 12. The CDR3 runs to 16 residues. Germline V CDR1 and CDR2: SGHDT, YYEEEE. The CDR3 loop reads CASSLWGSGNADTQYF. Here the CDR3 DNA reads TGTGCCAGCAGTTTGTGGGGTAGCGGGAACGCAGATACGCAGTATTTT.

This clone was recorded once. The chain uses TRBV7-9 and TRBJ2-4, with 7 bases lining up with TRBD2. The CDR3 is made up of 15 amino acids. Trimming took 1 base from V and 5 from J; bases not matched to a gene: 5. CDR1 SEHNR and CDR2 FQNEAQ come from the germline V gene (reference sequence). The CDR3 reads CASSLDAGAENIQYF. The CDR3, as DNA: TGTGCCAGCAGCTTAGATGCGGGAGCAGAAAACATTCAGTACTTC.

J is TRBJ2-1 and V is TRBV6-1; D may be TRBD1 or TRBD2 (5 bases each). Germline V CDR1 and CDR2: MNHNS, SASEGT. Trimming left V 1 base short and J 8 bases short, with 15 bases between. The CDR3 is 15 residues long. The CDR3 sequence is CASSEGVGTGDEQFF. The DNA of the CDR3 is TGTGCCAGCAGTGAAGGAGTGGGGACGGGCGATGAGCAGTTCTTC.

The rearrangement joins TRBV4-1 to TRBJ1-4, with D unresolved. The germline V gene encodes CDR1 MGHRA and CDR2 YSYEKL. V lost 1 base and J lost 6, with 9 bases in between. CDR3 length: 14 residues. The CDR3 loop reads CASSQGIGDEKLFF. CDR3 bases: TGCGCCAGCAGCCAAGGGATCGGGGATGAAAAACTGTTTTTT.

CDR3 DNA sequence: TGTGCCAGCAGCCCACTTCGGAGTGAGCGGGACAATGAGCAGTTCTTC. Translation: CASSPLRSERDNEQFF. V gene TRBV7-2 combines with J gene TRBJ2-1; TRBD2 might be the D (6 bases). Germline loops: CDR1 SGHTA, CDR2 FQGNSA. The CDR3 runs to 16 residues. Trimming pared 5 bases from V and 5 bases from J, leaving 19 bases between.

The CDR3 nucleotides read TGTGCCAGCAGTTATTCTACGGAGGGACCTGGCTATGGCTACACCTTC. Amino acids: CASSYSTEGPGYGYTF. The rearrangement joins TRBV6-5 to TRBJ1-2; maybe TRBD1 (5 bases). The germline V gene has CDR1 MNHEY and CDR2 SVGAGI. The CDR3 is 16 residues long. Trimming shortened V by 3 bases and J by 4 bases, and 18 bases separated the two germline ends.

This clone was counted between two and nine times. Other DNA sequences in the same sample also yield this CDR3. The rearrangement uses TRBV5-6 and TRBJ1-5; possibly TRBD1 for D (5 bases). Germline CDR1 is SGHDT and CDR2 is YYEEEE. Deletions cut 1 base from V and 7 bases from J, with 12 bases between. The CDR3 has 14 amino acids. CDR3 sequence reads: CASSLWGAGQPQHF. The CDR3 DNA follows: TGTGCCAGCAGCTTGTGGGGCGCAGGACAGCCCCAGCATTTT.

Turning to this clone: The sample has other DNA sequences that encode this CDR3 too. The CDR3 region is CASSVEGQGAFEQYF. The CDR3 DNA reads TGTGCCAGCAGCGTAGAAGGGCAGGGGGCATTTGAGCAGTACTTC. The rearrangement links TRBV9 to TRBJ2-7, with 8 bases aligning to TRBD1. The CDR3 covers 15 residues. Germline V gene data show CDR1 as SGDLS and CDR2 as YYNGEE. V shed 0 bases, J shed 7 bases, and the junction held 9 bases outside the gene matches.

The genes are TRBV4-3 and TRBJ1-1; no reliable D call. The V gene's germline CDR1 is LGHNA and CDR2 YSLEER. V was cut by 3 bases and J by 11 bases, with 16 bases left in between. The CDR3 loop spans 13 amino acids. The CDR3 spells CASSQDGGFGAFF. The CDR3 region has the DNA TGCGCCAGCAGCCAGGACGGAGGATTCGGGGCTTTCTTT.

V gene TRBV19 combines with J gene TRBJ1-1; D is ambiguous. This CDR3 is 13 amino acids long. Trimming stripped 8 bases from V and 1 base from J, with 11 bases between. Germline CDR1 and CDR2: LNHDA and SQIVND (reference sequence). CDR3 coding DNA: TGTGCCAGTCGGGCGAAGGGGAACACTGAAGCTTTCTTT. Translation gives CASRAKGNTEAFF. The entire variable domain, with the rest obtained from reference TRBV19 and TRBJ1-1, is as follows: DGGITQSPKYLFRKEGQNVTLSCEQNLNHDAMYWYRQDPGQGLRLIYYSQIVNDFQKGDIAEGYSVSREKKESFPLTVTSAQKNPTAFYLCASRAKGNTEAFFGQGTRLTVV.

J is TRBJ1-4 and V is TRBV7-9; TRBD1 might be the D (6 bases). Germline CDR1 is SEHNR and CDR2 is FQNEAQ (reference sequence). Between the trimmed V and J ends, which lost 5 bases and 7 bases, there was a span of 17 bases. This CDR3 contains 15 residues. The CDR3 loop is CASSNEGTQSEKLFF. CDR3 coding DNA: TGTGCCAGCAGCAACGAAGGGACACAAAGTGAAAAACTGTTTTTT.

V is TRBV13 and J is TRBJ2-5, with 9 bases identical to TRBD2. V trimming: 2 bases; J trimming: 4 bases; junction bases outside the gene matches: 8. This CDR3 has 16 residues. CDR1 and CDR2 from the germline V gene are PRHDT and FYEKMQ (reference sequence). In DNA form, the CDR3 reads TGTGCCAGCAGCTTACTGGCGGGAGGGAGGGGAGAGACCCAGTACTTC. Its protein is CASSLLAGGRGETQYF.

The chain combines TRBV13 with TRBJ2-7; 8 bases align to TRBD2. Losses at the gene ends were 4 bases for V and 3 bases for J; bases not matched to a gene: 2. The CDR3 loop spans 13 amino acids. CDR1 PRHDT and CDR2 FYEKMQ come from the germline V gene (reference sequence). The CDR3 loop reads CASSSTSGYEQYF. The CDR3 DNA reads TGTGCCAGCAGCTCTACTAGCGGCTACGAGCAGTACTTC.

The rearrangement links TRBV27 to TRBJ1-2, with D perhaps matching TRBD1 (5 bases). CDR1 and CDR2 (germline): MNHEY, SMNVEV (reference sequence). There are 14 residues in the CDR3. The V end lost 5 bases, the J end lost 8 bases, and 18 bases lay between the germline ends. CDR3 protein: CASSPNPWGGGYTF. DNA of the CDR3: TGTGCCAGCAGTCCCAACCCGTGGGGCGGAGGCTACACCTTC.

This sequence joins TRBV4-1 and TRBJ2-7; 10 bases agree with TRBD1. CDR3 length equals 17 residues. J gave up 3 bases and V 4 bases, and 12 bases lay outside the gene matches. Germline assignment: CDR1 MGHRA and CDR2 YSYEKL. DNA of the CDR3: TGCGCCAGCAGCCCGAGTGTTATCGGGACAGGGGACTACGAGCAGTACTTC. This codes for CASSPSVIGTGDYEQYF.